These 20 T cell receptor beta chains were sequenced from one sample in a study of cytomegalovirus exposure and HLA in healthy donors. The PCR ran on 60 Vbeta and 13 Jbeta primers. Produced via immunoSEQ multiplex PCR; TCRdb's table is partial and in-frame only. The sample shows 120,000 or so clones, 83% of them seen only once. What was sequenced was PBMCs. Receptor source: a woman in her forties in good health and CMV-seropositive.

The V gene is TRBV11-2, the J gene TRBJ1-5; D ambiguous. The CDR3 covers 12 residues. Trimming left V 5 bases short and J 6 bases short, with 8 bases between. Germline V gene data show CDR1 as SGHAT and CDR2 as FQNNGV. This chain's CDR3 is CASSLPGQPQHF. The CDR3, as DNA: TGTGCCAGCAGCCTGCCGGGTCAGCCCCAGCATTTT.

The chain links TRBV9 to TRBJ2-3; D possibly corresponds to TRBD2 (5 bases). This CDR3 has 15 residues. The germline V gene encodes CDR1 SGDLS and CDR2 YYNGEE. V lost 2 bases and J lost 3, with 13 bases in between. The CDR3: CASSVYEGRTDTQYF. CDR3 nucleotides: TGTGCCAGCAGCGTTTACGAGGGCCGGACAGATACGCAGTATTTT.

The chain carries TRBV19 and TRBJ2-5, with a weak D call TRBD2 (6 bases). The DNA matches TRBJ2-7 better at its end, which makes the J call doubtful. The germline gives CDR1 LNHDA, CDR2 SQIVND (reference sequence). There are 13 residues in the CDR3. For the CDR3, the DNA is TGTGCCAGTAGTGCGGGGACGGCCCCCGAGCAGTACTTC. It is translated as CASSAGTAPEQYF.

J is TRBJ1-2 and V is TRBV18; D is perhaps TRBD1 (6 bases). The germline V gene encodes CDR1 KGHSH and CDR2 LQKENI. The CDR3 consists of 16 residues. V was cut by 2 bases and J by 7 bases, with 20 bases left in between. CDR3: CASSPVVRGATRGYTF. DNA of the CDR3: TGTGCCAGCTCACCAGTGGTTCGGGGGGCAACTCGTGGCTACACCTTC. The whole variable domain, filled in from reference TRBV18 and TRBJ1-2, reads NAGVMQNPRHLVRRRGQEARLRCSPMKGHSHVYWYRQLPEEGLKFMVYLQKENIIDESGMPKERFSAEFPKEGPSILRIQQVVRGDSAAYFCASSPVVRGATRGYTFGSGTRLTVV.

In DNA, the CDR3 is TGTGCCAGCAGTTTACAGGGACTGAACACTGAAGCTTTCTTT. As protein: CASSLQGLNTEAFF. The V gene is TRBV2, the J gene TRBJ1-1, with TRBD1 as a possible D gene (6 bases). CDR1 SNHLY and CDR2 FYNNEI come from the germline V gene. V dropped 5 bases and J dropped 0 bases, with 10 bases sitting between them. CDR3 length: 14 residues.

J is TRBJ2-3 and V is TRBV30, with TRBD2 matching over 7 bases. The CDR3 runs to 17 residues. CDR1 is GTSNPN, CDR2 SVGIG, per germline (reference sequence). J was trimmed by 6 bases and V by 2 bases; bases with no gene match: 17. CDR3 region: CAWSPPFGAGVSDTQYF. In nucleotides, the CDR3 is TGTGCCTGGAGTCCCCCCTTCGGGGCGGGAGTATCGGATACGCAGTATTTT.

The gene calls are TRBV30 and TRBJ1-6; weak D call: TRBD1 (5 bases). CDR3 size: 16 residues. Germline V gene sequence: CDR1 GTSNPN, CDR2 SVGIG (reference sequence). V gave up 4 bases and J gave up 0 bases, with 13 bases separating them. The CDR3 loop is CAWKMGGVSYNSPLHF. The CDR3 DNA is TGTGCCTGGAAAATGGGAGGGGTCTCCTATAATTCACCCCTCCACTTT.

The V call is TRBV25-1, the J call TRBJ1-2, with D uncertain. The V gene's germline CDR1 is MGHDK and CDR2 SYGVNS. The V end was cut by 3 bases, the J end by 2 bases, with 10 bases between. This CDR3 has 14 residues. The CDR3 DNA reads TGTGCCAGCAGTGACCAACGGGGAAACTATGGCTACACCTTC. It specifies CASSDQRGNYGYTF.

The chain is built from TRBV29-1 and TRBJ2-7; weak D call: TRBD2 (6 bases). From germline, CDR1 is SQVTM and CDR2 ANQGSEA. This CDR3 comprises 14 residues. V was trimmed by 6 bases and J by 3 bases, leaving 18 bases between them. Written as DNA, the CDR3 is TGCAGCGTCCGCTTCGGGACTGAGCGCTACGAGCAGTACTTC. This encodes CSVRFGTERYEQYF.

As to this clone: One junction end does not reproduce the germline sequence, and a read error may be involved. The V and J genes are TRBV7-9 and TRBJ2-5, with D unresolved. The tail of the sequence fits TRBJ2-7 better, so the J call may be wrong. This CDR3 region has 14 residues. The V gene's germline CDR1 is SEHNR and CDR2 FQNEAQ (reference sequence). The CDR3 is CSSSPKDVDYEQYF. CDR3 DNA: TGTTCCAGCAGCCCCAAAGACGTGGACTACGAGCAGTACTTC.

The gene calls are TRBV10-2 and TRBJ1-1; no definite D call. Germline CDR1 is WSHSY and CDR2 is SAAADI. Trimming left V 1 base short and J 1 base short, with 19 bases between. The CDR3 spans 18 residues. The CDR3 loop is CASSEFSSIFRQNTEAFF. The DNA for the CDR3 is TGCGCCAGCAGTGAGTTCTCTTCGATATTCAGACAGAACACTGAAGCTTTCTTT.

The chain has TRBV5-6 and TRBJ1-2; D not resolved. The CDR3 runs 16 residues. Trimming took off 6 bases at V and 4 bases at J, with 22 bases between the two ends. Germline V CDR1 and CDR2: SGHDT, YYEEEE. CDR3 amino acids: CASIQSEASAFYGYTF. In DNA, the CDR3 is TGTGCCAGCATCCAATCGGAGGCAAGCGCCTTCTATGGCTACACCTTC. The entire variable domain, with the rest obtained from reference TRBV5-6 and TRBJ1-2, is as follows: DAGVTQSPTHLIKTRGQQVTLRCSPKSGHDTVSWYQQALGQGPQFIFQYYEEEERQRGNFPDRFSGHQFPNYSSELNVNALLLGDSALYLCASIQSEASAFYGYTFGSGTRLTVV.

This chain connects TRBV2 to TRBJ2-5; 9 bases are a match to TRBD2. With the DNA end fitting TRBJ2-7 better, the J assignment may be wrong. This CDR3 has 13 residues. The germline V gene has CDR1 SNHLY and CDR2 FYNNEI. CDR3 nucleotide sequence: TGTGCCAGCAGTACTAGCGGGCGCTACGAGCAGTACTTC. It is translated as CASSTSGRYEQYF.

V gene TRBV19 combines with J gene TRBJ1-4; the match to TRBD1 covers 9 bases. The trim removed 3 bases at V and 6 bases at J, leaving 11 bases unmatched. This CDR3 region has 17 residues. From germline, CDR1 is LNHDA and CDR2 SQIVND (reference sequence). CDR3 sequence reads: CASSIYGRTGVDEKLFF. CDR3 nucleotides: TGTGCCAGTAGTATCTACGGGAGGACAGGGGTCGATGAAAAACTGTTTTTT.

This chain links TRBV5-1 with TRBJ1-5; D ambiguous. This CDR3 is built from 13 residues. CDR1 is SGHRS and CDR2 is YFSETQ in the germline V gene. The V and J ends lost 4 bases and 2 bases respectively, with 7 bases between them. CDR3 bases: TGCGCCAGCAGCGTGGCAGGCAATCAGCCCCAGCATTTT. Translation gives CASSVAGNQPQHF.

This CDR3 is CASSGGQANTGELFF. The CDR3 DNA reads as TGTGCCAGCAGTGGGGGACAGGCAAACACCGGGGAGCTGTTTTTT. V usage is TRBV7-3 and J usage is TRBJ2-2; the match to TRBD1 covers 8 bases. Germline CDR1 and CDR2: SGHTA and FQGTGA. The CDR3 runs to 15 residues. V lost 6 bases and J lost 2; bases outside the gene matches: 5.

The chain has TRBV5-5 and TRBJ2-5; 9 positions agree with TRBD1. This CDR3 is built from 16 residues. Germline values: CDR1 SGHKS, CDR2 YYEKEE (reference sequence). Losses at the gene ends were 1 base for V and 1 base for J; bases not matched to a gene: 5. The CDR3 region is CASSLRDRAIQETQYF. CDR3 sequence (DNA): TGTGCCAGCAGCTTGAGGGACAGGGCTATCCAAGAGACCCAGTACTTC.

The chain links TRBV4-1 to TRBJ2-2; TRBD2 agrees at 13 bases. V gave up 0 bases and J gave up 5 bases; unmatched junction bases: 9. CDR1 is MGHRA and CDR2 is YSYEKL in the germline V gene. This CDR3 has 19 residues. The CDR3 DNA follows: TGCGCCAGCAGCCAAGAGAGCCCGGGACTAGCGGGACAAACCGGGGAGCTGTTTTTT. Encoded protein: CASSQESPGLAGQTGELFF.

The rearrangement joins TRBV19 to TRBJ2-5; 7 bases fit TRBD1. V lost 5 bases and J lost 6; bases outside the gene matches: 9. Germline CDR1 is LNHDA and CDR2 is SQIVND (reference sequence). CDR3 length: 14 amino acids. This CDR3 reads CASSPNGTVQTQYF. CDR3 in DNA: TGTGCCAGTAGTCCAAACGGGACAGTCCAGACCCAGTACTTC. The full variable domain, in which reference TRBV19 and TRBJ2-5 provide the parts outside the CDR3, is DGGITQSPKYLFRKEGQNVTLSCEQNLNHDAMYWYRQDPGQGLRLIYYSQIVNDFQKGDIAEGYSVSREKKESFPLTVTSAQKNPTAFYLCASSPNGTVQTQYFGPGTRLLVL.

The genes are TRBV7-9 and TRBJ2-5, with 10 bases fitting TRBD2. In germline, CDR1 is SEHNR, CDR2 FQNEAQ (reference sequence). V lost 5 bases to trimming and J lost 1 base; unmatched junction nucleotides: 7. The CDR3 extends over 16 amino acids. The CDR3 DNA reads TGTGCCAGCAGCCCTAGGACTAGCGGATTCCAAGAGACCCAGTACTTC. This codes for CASSPRTSGFQETQYF.